One and the same sample provided the 9 T cell receptor beta chains below, sequenced in a study of blood T cell repertoires in COVID-19. Clones were sequenced by immunoSEQ multiplex PCR, and TCRdb holds only the in-frame ones, with some missing. The sample lists 60,000 to 90,000 clones, less than 85% occurring once. Input material: peripheral blood. These receptors originate from a man in his sixties with acute or convalescent COVID-19.

The J gene is TRBJ2-3, the V gene TRBV27; possible D gene TRBD2, 6 bases. Germline CDR1 is MNHEY and CDR2 is SMNVEV (reference sequence). The germline V and J ends were trimmed by 6 bases and 2 bases, with 18 bases remaining between them. The CDR3 totals 16 residues. The CDR3 DNA follows: TGTGCCAGCAGCGTTGGACACCGGGAGATCACAGATACGCAGTATTTT. This codes for CASSVGHREITDTQYF.

The chain couples TRBV2 to TRBJ2-5; TRBD2 matches 8 bases. The CDR3 extends over 13 amino acids. CDR1 is SNHLY and CDR2 is FYNNEI in the germline V gene. Germline trimming cut 6 bases from V and 3 bases from J; bases unmatched to any gene: 3. The CDR3 spells CASRGLDEETQYF. CDR3 bases: TGTGCCAGCAGGGGACTAGATGAAGAGACCCAGTACTTC.

This chain links TRBV2 with TRBJ1-1; D gene unclear. The V gene lost 7 bases and the J gene lost 3 bases, with 9 bases spanning the gap. This CDR3 comprises 12 residues. Germline CDR1 is SNHLY and CDR2 is FYNNEI. The CDR3 sequence is CASIREYTEAFF. The CDR3 DNA sequence: TGTGCCAGCATCCGGGAGTACACTGAAGCTTTCTTT.

This rearrangement joins TRBV7-9 to TRBJ2-5; D call uncertain. Trimming shortened V by 4 bases and J by 4 bases, and 7 bases separated the two germline ends. The V gene's germline CDR1 is SEHNR and CDR2 FQNEAQ (reference sequence). CDR3 length: 12 amino acids. DNA for the CDR3: TGTGCCAGCAGCTCGTACGGAGAGACCCAGTACTTC. Its protein is CASSSYGETQYF.

The CDR3: CAVTLGDYGYTF. The CDR3 nucleotides read TGTGCCGTCACACTCGGGGACTATGGCTACACCTTC. This chain links TRBV6-5 with TRBJ1-2; D unresolved. The CDR3 is 12 amino acids. V gave up 11 bases and J gave up 3 bases, with 13 bases separating them. Germline V gene data show CDR1 as MNHEY and CDR2 as SVGAGI.

Only a few counts were recorded for this clone. The chain couples TRBV19 to TRBJ2-5, with TRBD2 matching over 8 bases. In germline, CDR1 is LNHDA, CDR2 SQIVND (reference sequence). The length of the CDR3 is 16 residues. V gave up 7 bases and J gave up 3 bases; unmatched junction bases: 13. The CDR3 reads CASTSRLEAGEETQYF. DNA of the CDR3: TGTGCCAGTACATCTAGGTTAGAAGCGGGGGAAGAGACCCAGTACTTC.

This chain joins TRBV30 and TRBJ1-5, with 8 bases that match TRBD1. CDR3 length: 15 amino acids. Germline V CDR1 and CDR2: GTSNPN, SVGIG (reference sequence). Trimming at V came to 1 base and at J to 3 bases, leaving 5 bases not matched to a gene. The CDR3: CAWSALDRDNQPQHF. The CDR3 DNA follows: TGTGCCTGGAGTGCTTTGGACAGGGACAATCAGCCCCAGCATTTT.

The table lists this clone with a few counts. The chain is built from TRBV6-1 and TRBJ2-5; D perhaps matches TRBD1 (5 bases). Per the germline V gene, CDR1 is MNHNS and CDR2 is SASEGT. Trimming removed 1 base from V and 5 bases from J, with 8 bases in between. The CDR3 is made up of 13 amino acids. Here the CDR3 DNA reads TGTGCCAGCAGTGAAGGCCCAGGGGAGACCCAGTACTTC. This translates into CASSEGPGETQYF.

The genes are TRBV29-1 and TRBJ2-5; perhaps TRBD2 as D (6 bases). V was cut by 6 bases and J by 4 bases, with 12 bases left in between. Germline V CDR1 and CDR2: SQVTM, ANQGSEA. The CDR3 extends over 12 amino acids. This chain's CDR3 is CSVIEGGETQYF. The CDR3 DNA sequence: TGCAGCGTGATTGAGGGAGGAGAGACCCAGTACTTC. The full variable domain, rest sourced from reference TRBV29-1 and TRBJ2-5, is SAVISQKPSRDICQRGTSLTIQCQVDSQVTMMFWYRQQPGQSLTLIATANQGSEATYESGFVIDKFPISRPNLTFSTLTVSNMSPEDSSIYLCSVIEGGETQYFGPGTRLLVL.